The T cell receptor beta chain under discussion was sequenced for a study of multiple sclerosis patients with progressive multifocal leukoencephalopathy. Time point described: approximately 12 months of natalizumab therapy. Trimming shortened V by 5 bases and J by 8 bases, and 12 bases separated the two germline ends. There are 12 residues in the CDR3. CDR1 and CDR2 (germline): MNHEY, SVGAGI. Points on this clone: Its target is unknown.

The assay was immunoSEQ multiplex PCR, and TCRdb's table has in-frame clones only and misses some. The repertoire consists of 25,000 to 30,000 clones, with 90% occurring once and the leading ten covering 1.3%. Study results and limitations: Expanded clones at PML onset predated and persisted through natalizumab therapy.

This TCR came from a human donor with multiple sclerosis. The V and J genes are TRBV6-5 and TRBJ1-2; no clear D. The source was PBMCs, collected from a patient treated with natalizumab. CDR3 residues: CASSDIGDGYTF. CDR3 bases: TGTGCCAGCAGTGATATAGGTGACGGCTACACCTTC.